The 6 T cell receptor beta chains below come from one sample, sequenced in a study of blood T cell repertoires in COVID-19. Sequencing was performed with immunoSEQ multiplex PCR; in TCRdb, only in-frame clones are kept and a portion is missing. The data show about 200,000 clones, about 88% seen once. The sequenced sample consisted of peripheral blood. The receptors originated from a woman aged 40 to 50 with acute or convalescent COVID-19.

This clone has more than one count but fewer than ten. The chain employs TRBV19 and TRBJ2-1; no clear D. The V gene's germline CDR1 is LNHDA and CDR2 SQIVND (reference sequence). The V and J ends lost 4 bases and 0 bases respectively, with 13 bases between them. CDR3 length equals 16 residues. The CDR3 loop reads CASSRASSSSYNEQFF. The DNA of the CDR3 is TGTGCCAGTAGTAGGGCCAGTTCCAGCTCCTACAATGAGCAGTTCTTC.

V gene TRBV10-3 combines with J gene TRBJ2-1; a possible D gene is TRBD2 (5 bases). The length of the CDR3 is 16 residues. The germline V gene encodes CDR1 ENHRY and CDR2 SYGVKD. V dropped 2 bases and J dropped 2 bases, with 13 bases sitting between them. The CDR3 here is CAISERHAGTYNEQFF. The CDR3 DNA reads TGTGCCATCAGTGAGAGGCATGCGGGTACCTACAATGAGCAGTTCTTC.

The V gene is TRBV24-1, the J gene TRBJ2-3; 9 nucleotides align to TRBD1. Germline CDR1 and CDR2: KGHDR and SFDVKD. CDR3 length equals 16 residues. Losses at the gene ends were 5 bases for V and 0 bases for J; bases not matched to a gene: 5. The CDR3 DNA is TGTGCCACCAGTGGGGGACAGGGTTCGAGCACAGATACGCAGTATTTT. Its protein product is CATSGGQGSSTDTQYF.

This chain joins TRBV6-5 and TRBJ1-5; 12 bases are shared with TRBD1. There are 16 residues in the CDR3. V gave up 4 bases and J gave up 2 bases; unmatched junction bases: 3. Germline assignment: CDR1 MNHEY and CDR2 SVGAGI. The CDR3 coding sequence is TGTGCCAGCAGTTCGGGACAGGGGGCTCGCAATCAGCCCCAGCATTTT. It specifies CASSSGQGARNQPQHF.

This rearrangement joins TRBV6-2 or TRBV6-3 to TRBJ2-5; D possibly corresponds to TRBD2 (6 bases). The germline V and J ends were trimmed by 2 bases and 9 bases, with 10 bases remaining between them. The CDR3 runs to 12 residues. Germline CDR1 and CDR2: MNHEY and SVGEGT. The DNA of the CDR3 is TGTGCCAGCAGTTACCACCGCGGGGCCCAGTACTTC. Residues: CASSYHRGAQYF.

The genes are TRBV30 and TRBJ2-5, with 10 bases fitting TRBD2. V lost 2 bases to trimming and J lost 7 bases; unmatched junction nucleotides: 7. CDR1 is GTSNPN, CDR2 SVGIG, per germline (reference sequence). This CDR3 has 14 residues. CDR3 residues: CAWSSGGALGTQYF. The CDR3 DNA reads TGTGCCTGGAGTAGCGGGGGGGCCCTTGGGACCCAGTACTTC.